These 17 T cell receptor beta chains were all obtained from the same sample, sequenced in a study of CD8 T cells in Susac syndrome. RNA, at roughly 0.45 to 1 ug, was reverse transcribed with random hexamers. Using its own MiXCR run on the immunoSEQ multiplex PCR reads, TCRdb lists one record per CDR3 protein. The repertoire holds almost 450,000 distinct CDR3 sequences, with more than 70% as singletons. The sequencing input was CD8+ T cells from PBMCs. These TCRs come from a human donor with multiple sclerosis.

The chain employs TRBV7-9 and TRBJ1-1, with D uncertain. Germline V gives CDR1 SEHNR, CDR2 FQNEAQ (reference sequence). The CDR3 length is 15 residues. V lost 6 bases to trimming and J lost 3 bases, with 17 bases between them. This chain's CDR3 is CASSFGREGDTEAFF. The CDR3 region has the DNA TGTGCCAGCAGTTTTGGGAGGGAGGGAGACACTGAAGCTTTCTTT.

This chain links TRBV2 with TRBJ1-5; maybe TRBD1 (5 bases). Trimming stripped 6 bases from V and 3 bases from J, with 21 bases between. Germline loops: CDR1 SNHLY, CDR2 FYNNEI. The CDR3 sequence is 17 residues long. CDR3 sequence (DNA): TGTGCCAGCAGGGGTGTTGTGGGGGGGTTGGTCAATCAGCCCCAGCATTTT. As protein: CASRGVVGGLVNQPQHF.

The CDR3 DNA is TGTGCCAGCAGTTTAAGAGCGGCTAGCGGGAGTTCCTACAATGAGCAGTTCTTC. Protein product: CASSLRAASGSSYNEQFF. This chain joins TRBV12-3 or TRBV12-4 and TRBJ2-1, with 10 bases that match TRBD2. The CDR3 runs 18 residues. Losses at the gene ends were 2 bases for V and 1 base for J; bases not matched to a gene: 8.

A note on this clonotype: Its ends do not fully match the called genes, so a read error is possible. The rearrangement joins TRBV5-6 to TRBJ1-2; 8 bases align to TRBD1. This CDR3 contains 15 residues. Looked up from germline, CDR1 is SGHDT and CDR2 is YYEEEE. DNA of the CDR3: TGTGCCAGCAGCTTGTCCGGGACAGGCAGGATCAGCTTATACTTC. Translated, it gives CASSLSGTGRISLYF.

The CDR3 here is CASSSILSEQYF. In DNA form, the CDR3 reads TGTGCCAGCAGCTCCATCTTGAGCGAGCAGTACTTC. This chain joins TRBV7-9 and TRBJ2-7; D gene unclear. Germline CDR1 SEHNR, CDR2 FQNEAQ (reference sequence). Trimming removed 4 bases at V and 6 bases at J, with 10 bases between. The CDR3 covers 12 residues.

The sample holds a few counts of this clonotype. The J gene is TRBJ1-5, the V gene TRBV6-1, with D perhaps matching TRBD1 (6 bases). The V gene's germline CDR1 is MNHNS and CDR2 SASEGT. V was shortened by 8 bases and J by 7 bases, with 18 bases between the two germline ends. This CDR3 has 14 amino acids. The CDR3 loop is CASGEEEGGQPQHF. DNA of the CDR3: TGTGCCAGCGGGGAAGAGGAAGGGGGGCAGCCCCAGCATTTT.

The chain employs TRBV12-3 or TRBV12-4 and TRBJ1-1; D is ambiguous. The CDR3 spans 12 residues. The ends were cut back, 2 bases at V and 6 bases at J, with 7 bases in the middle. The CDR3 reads CASSLSISEAFF. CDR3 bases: TGTGCCAGCAGTTTAAGCATCTCTGAAGCTTTCTTT.

The CDR3, as DNA: TGTGCCAGCAGTGGACAGGAAGAGACCCAGTACTTC. Translating gives CASSGQEETQYF. V and J are TRBV3-1 and TRBJ2-5; 7 bases are shared with TRBD1. The CDR3 contains 12 residues. Germline-derived CDR1 and CDR2 are LGHDT and YNNKEL (reference sequence). After removal of 6 bases from V and 3 bases from J, the junction contained 1 base not matched to a gene.

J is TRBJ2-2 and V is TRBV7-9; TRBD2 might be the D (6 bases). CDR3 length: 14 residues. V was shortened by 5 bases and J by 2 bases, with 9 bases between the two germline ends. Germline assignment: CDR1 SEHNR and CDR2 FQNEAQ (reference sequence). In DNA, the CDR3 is TGTGCCAGCAGCCGACTAGAAAACACCGGGGAGCTGTTTTTT. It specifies CASSRLENTGELFF.

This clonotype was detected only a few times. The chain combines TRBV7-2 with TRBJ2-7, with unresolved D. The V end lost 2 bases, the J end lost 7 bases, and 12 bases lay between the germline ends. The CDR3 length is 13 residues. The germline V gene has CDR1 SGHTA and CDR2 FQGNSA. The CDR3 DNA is TGTGCCAGCAGCTTATGGACGGTAAAAGAGCAGTACTTC. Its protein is CASSLWTVKEQYF.

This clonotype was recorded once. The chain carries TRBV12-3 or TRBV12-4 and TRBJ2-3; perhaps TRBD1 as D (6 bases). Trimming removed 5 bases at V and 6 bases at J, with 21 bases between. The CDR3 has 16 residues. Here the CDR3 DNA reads TGTGCCAGCAGTCCATTGGGGGCACCGATAGGCGATACGCAGTATTTT. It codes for CASSPLGAPIGDTQYF.

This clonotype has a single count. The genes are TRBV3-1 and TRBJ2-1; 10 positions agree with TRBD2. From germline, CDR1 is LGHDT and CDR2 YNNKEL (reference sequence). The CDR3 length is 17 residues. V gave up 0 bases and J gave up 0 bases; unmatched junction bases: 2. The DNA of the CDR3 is TGTGCCAGCAGCCAAGATACTAGCGGGGCCTCCTACAATGAGCAGTTCTTC. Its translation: CASSQDTSGASYNEQFF.

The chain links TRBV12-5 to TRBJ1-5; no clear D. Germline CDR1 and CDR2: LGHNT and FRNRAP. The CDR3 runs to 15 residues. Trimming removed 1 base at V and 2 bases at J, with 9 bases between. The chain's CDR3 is CASGLEGLGNQPQHF. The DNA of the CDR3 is TGTGCTAGTGGTTTGGAAGGGCTTGGCAATCAGCCCCAGCATTTT.

CDR3 loop: CASSQAHEQYF. CDR3 in DNA: TGTGCCAGCAGCCAAGCCCACGAGCAGTACTTC. This rearrangement joins TRBV14 to TRBJ2-7, with D unclear. Trimming took 1 base from V and 5 from J, leaving 3 bases between them. The CDR3 runs 11 residues. Germline V gene data show CDR1 as SGHDN and CDR2 as FVKESK. The full variable domain, rest sourced from reference TRBV14 and TRBJ2-7, is EAGVTQFPSHSVIEKGQTVTLRCDPISGHDNLYWYRRVMGKEIKFLLHFVKESKQDESGMPNNRFLAERTGGTYSTLKVQPAELEDSGVYFCASSQAHEQYFGPGTRLTVT.

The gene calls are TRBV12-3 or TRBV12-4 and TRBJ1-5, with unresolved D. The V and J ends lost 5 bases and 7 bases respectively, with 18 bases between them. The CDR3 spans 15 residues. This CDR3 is CASSPLGPAGQPQHF. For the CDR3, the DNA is TGTGCCAGCAGTCCACTCGGACCGGCGGGCCAGCCCCAGCATTTT.

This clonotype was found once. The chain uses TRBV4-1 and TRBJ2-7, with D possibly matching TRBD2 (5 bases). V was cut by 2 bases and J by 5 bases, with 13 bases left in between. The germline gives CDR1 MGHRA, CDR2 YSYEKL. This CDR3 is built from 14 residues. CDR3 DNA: TGCGCCAGCAGCCAACCGGGGAATCGCCACGAGCAGTACTTC. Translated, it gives CASSQPGNRHEQYF.

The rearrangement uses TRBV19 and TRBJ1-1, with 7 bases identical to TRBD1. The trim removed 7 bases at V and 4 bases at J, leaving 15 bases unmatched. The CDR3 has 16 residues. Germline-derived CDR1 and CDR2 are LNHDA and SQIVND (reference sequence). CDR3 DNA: TGTGCCAGTATCAACGACAGGGAAGACCGGCGCACTGAAGCTTTCTTT. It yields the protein CASINDREDRRTEAFF.